The 28 T cell receptor beta chains below come from one sample, sequenced in a study of T cell changes during pregnancy in multiple sclerosis (dated by TCRdb to between 2019 and 2020). Libraries were made using the immunoSEQ multiplex PCR assay. TCRdb mirrors the immuneACCESS table, restricted to in-frame sequences. Some clones are absent from its copies; in checked studies, under half trace to an unresolved V gene, and the reason for the others is unknown. Present in this sample are 85,000 to 90,000 clones, 94% of which were seen just once. The ten largest clonotypes hold 1.5% to 2% of the sample. Source: peripheral blood, taken after pregnancy. The receptors were sampled from a female donor in good health, enrolled as a control in a pregnancy study.

The chain has TRBV6-5 and TRBJ2-7; D not resolved. CDR3 length equals 14 residues. V was pared by 5 bases and J by 3 bases, with 14 bases between. Germline CDR1 and CDR2: MNHEY and SVGAGI. The CDR3 sequence is CASSPSEAGYEQYF. CDR3 in DNA: TGTGCCAGCAGTCCCTCAGAGGCCGGCTACGAGCAGTACTTC.

The V and J genes are TRBV7-9 and TRBJ2-1; D is perhaps TRBD2 (5 bases). V shed 2 bases and J shed 6 bases, with 20 bases lying between them. Germline CDR1 SEHNR, CDR2 FQNEAQ (reference sequence). The CDR3 runs 17 residues. The CDR3 coding sequence is TGTGCCAGCAGCTTAAGGCCCCGCCCAAGGAGCGGCAATGAGCAGTTCTTC. Protein sequence: CASSLRPRPRSGNEQFF.

The rearrangement joins TRBV2 to TRBJ1-6; D is ambiguous. The CDR3 extends over 14 amino acids. Trimming shortened V by 9 bases and J by 5 bases, and 14 bases separated the two germline ends. CDR1 and CDR2 (germline): SNHLY, FYNNEI. The CDR3 sequence is CARSPDKNNSPLHF. CDR3 nucleotides: TGTGCCAGAAGCCCCGACAAAAATAATTCACCCCTCCACTTT. Combining the CDR3 with reference TRBV2 and TRBJ1-6 gives the whole variable domain EPEVTQTPSHQVTQMGQEVILRCVPISNHLYFYWYRQILGQKVEFLVSFYNNEISEKSEIFDDQFSVERPDGSNFTLKIRSTKLEDSAMYFCARSPDKNNSPLHFGNGTRLTVT.

Concerning this clone itself: In the same sample, other DNA sequences code for this CDR3. The chain recombines TRBV7-2 with TRBJ2-1, with 8 nucleotides matching TRBD1. Germline CDR1 reads SGHTA; CDR2 reads FQGNSA. This CDR3 spans 15 amino acids. Trimming cost V 3 bases and J 1 base; bases outside gene matches: 2. CDR3 sequence: CASSFDRGSYNEQFF. CDR3 DNA sequence: TGTGCCAGCAGCTTCGACAGGGGATCCTACAATGAGCAGTTCTTC.

This chain uses TRBV6-1 with TRBJ2-3; a possible D gene is TRBD1 (6 bases). Germline values: CDR1 MNHNS, CDR2 SASEGT. The CDR3 runs 15 residues. The germline V and J ends were trimmed by 7 bases and 6 bases, with 20 bases remaining between them. The CDR3 here is CASTLTGRVSDTQYF. The CDR3 DNA is TGTGCCAGCACCCTCACAGGGCGCGTATCGGATACGCAGTATTTT.

The V and J genes are TRBV2 and TRBJ2-4, with TRBD1 matching over 7 bases. CDR1 and CDR2 from the germline V gene are SNHLY and FYNNEI. The CDR3 is 13 amino acids. V lost 4 bases and J lost 7; bases outside the gene matches: 4. For the CDR3, the DNA is TGTGCCAGCAGTGTCGCAGGGGGTAACATTCAGTACTTC. As protein: CASSVAGGNIQYF.

The gene calls are TRBV5-1 and TRBJ1-1; no firm D call. Germline CDR1 reads SGHRS; CDR2 reads YFSETQ. This CDR3 is 14 amino acids long. The V gene lost 1 base and the J gene lost 0 bases, with 7 bases spanning the gap. The CDR3 loop is CASSLFTVNTEAFF. For the CDR3, the DNA is TGCGCCAGCAGCTTGTTTACAGTGAACACTGAAGCTTTCTTT.

The sample holds one count of this clone. The chain has TRBV10-3 and TRBJ2-1; 10 bases are a match to TRBD2. Germline CDR1 ENHRY, CDR2 SYGVKD. Germline trimming cut 3 bases from V and 0 bases from J; bases unmatched to any gene: 11. This CDR3 has 19 amino acids. The CDR3 is CAISDPGVAGGYSYNEQFF. CDR3 sequence (DNA): TGTGCCATCAGTGACCCGGGGGTAGCGGGAGGCTACTCCTACAATGAGCAGTTCTTC.

The chain employs TRBV2 and TRBJ1-5; D gene unclear. Germline loops: CDR1 SNHLY, CDR2 FYNNEI. The CDR3 spans 14 residues. Trimming took off 6 bases at V and 0 bases at J, with 9 bases between the two ends. CDR3 loop: CASREVHSNQPQHF. The CDR3 DNA follows: TGTGCCAGCAGAGAGGTCCATAGCAATCAGCCCCAGCATTTT.

The chain couples TRBV11-1 to TRBJ2-3; D may be TRBD1 (6 bases). V was pared by 2 bases and J by 0 bases, with 9 bases between. The CDR3 spans 15 residues. From germline, CDR1 is SGHAT and CDR2 FQDESV (reference sequence). CDR3: CASSLITGSTDTQYF. The CDR3 DNA reads TGTGCCAGCAGCTTAATTACAGGGAGCACAGATACGCAGTATTTT.

This rearrangement joins TRBV9 to TRBJ2-2; D not certain. CDR1 is SGDLS, CDR2 YYNGEE, per germline. CDR3 length: 14 residues. The germline V and J ends were trimmed by 0 bases and 1 base, with 4 bases remaining between them. Here the CDR3 reads CASSVVMNTGELFF. The CDR3 DNA sequence: TGTGCCAGCAGCGTAGTAATGAACACCGGGGAGCTGTTTTTT.

The J gene is TRBJ2-3, the V gene TRBV5-1; 8 positions agree with TRBD2. Trimming took 4 bases from V and 1 from J; bases not matched to a gene: 8. CDR3 length equals 16 residues. The germline CDR1 and CDR2 sequences are SGHRS and YFSETQ. The CDR3 bases are TGCGCCAGCAGCCACTCGGGGGGGCCAGGCACAGATACGCAGTATTTT. Its protein is CASSHSGGPGTDTQYF.

In DNA form, the CDR3 reads TGTGCCAGCAGCCTCCAGGAGGGGGCTGGCACAGATACGCAGTATTTT. As protein: CASSLQEGAGTDTQYF. The gene calls are TRBV7-9 and TRBJ2-3, with D perhaps matching TRBD1 (7 bases). The CDR3 has 16 amino acids. Trimming removed 5 bases from V and 1 base from J, with 16 bases in between. Per germline, CDR1 SEHNR and CDR2 FQNEAQ (reference sequence).

This chain uses TRBV2 with TRBJ2-1; TRBD2 matches at 7 bases. The CDR3 runs to 15 residues. From germline, CDR1 is SNHLY and CDR2 FYNNEI. J lost 3 bases, V lost 4 bases, and 6 bases had no gene match. This CDR3 is CASSAGAGLYNEQFF. The CDR3 DNA reads TGTGCCAGCAGTGCGGGAGCGGGACTCTACAATGAGCAGTTCTTC.

V gene TRBV19 combines with J gene TRBJ2-2, with D perhaps TRBD1 (6 bases). This CDR3 has 15 residues. The germline V and J ends were trimmed by 5 bases and 0 bases, with 10 bases remaining between them. The germline V gene has CDR1 LNHDA and CDR2 SQIVND (reference sequence). CDR3 region: CASSWDTSNTGELFF. The CDR3 coding sequence is TGTGCCAGTAGTTGGGACACTTCGAACACCGGGGAGCTGTTTTTT.

The V and J genes are TRBV18 and TRBJ1-4; D call uncertain. V was cut by 6 bases and J by 0 bases, with 17 bases left in between. This CDR3 contains 17 residues. The germline V gene encodes CDR1 KGHSH and CDR2 LQKENI. The CDR3 DNA reads TGTGCCAGCTCGCGAAACCAATTGAGGGCAACTAATGAAAAACTGTTTTTT. Protein: CASSRNQLRATNEKLFF.

The rearrangement links TRBV16 to TRBJ1-1, with a tentative D call TRBD1 (6 bases). This CDR3 contains 14 residues. V lost 5 bases and J lost 8, with 18 bases in between. From germline, CDR1 is KGHSY and CDR2 FQNENV. CDR3 DNA: TGTGCCAGCAGCAGACGACAGGAAGGTACCGAAGCTTTCTTT. This translates into CASSRRQEGTEAFF.

This sequence joins TRBV4-1 and TRBJ2-7; 12 bases are shared with TRBD2. The CDR3 sequence is 19 residues long. Per germline, CDR1 MGHRA and CDR2 YSYEKL. Trimming took 4 bases from V and 5 from J; bases not matched to a gene: 18. This CDR3 reads CASSRKIGLAGNSGDEQYF. The CDR3, as DNA: TGCGCCAGCAGCCGCAAGATAGGACTAGCGGGAAATTCAGGGGACGAGCAGTACTTC.

The rearrangement joins TRBV7-9 to TRBJ1-2; 8 bases fit TRBD1. After removal of 8 bases from V and 7 bases from J, the junction contained 9 bases not matched to a gene. CDR3 length equals 13 residues. Germline lookup yields CDR1 SEHNR and CDR2 FQNEAQ (reference sequence). In DNA, the CDR3 is TGTGCCAGCGTACAAGGACAGGGCGTTGGCTACACCTTC. Its translation is CASVQGQGVGYTF.

As to this clone: One end of the junction is discordant with germline, which a read error may explain. The V call is TRBV6-4, the J call TRBJ2-6; a weak D match, TRBD2 (5 bases). Germline V gene lookup returns CDR1 MRHNA and CDR2 SNTAGT. This CDR3 is built from 12 residues. Here the CDR3 DNA reads TGTGCCAGCAGTGACCAGTCGGGGAAGCTAGCTTTC. The encoded protein is CASSDQSGKLAF.

This clone is a singleton in its sample. CDR3 nucleotide sequence: TGTGCCAGTAGTATACAGGCTAGCGCTCGGAAAGAGACCCAGTACTTC. The encoded protein is CASSIQASARKETQYF. The chain couples TRBV19 to TRBJ2-5, with a possible D match to TRBD2 (6 bases). Trimming shortened V by 2 bases and J by 3 bases, and 16 bases separated the two germline ends. The CDR3 length is 16 residues. Germline lookup yields CDR1 LNHDA and CDR2 SQIVND (reference sequence).

The chain links TRBV10-3 to TRBJ1-2, with TRBD1 identical over 7 bases. V lost 6 bases and J lost 1; bases outside the gene matches: 5. Germline V gene lookup returns CDR1 ENHRY and CDR2 SYGVKD. The CDR3 sequence is 14 residues long. The CDR3 protein is CAISWDRDNYGYTF. The DNA of the CDR3 is TGTGCCATCAGCTGGGACAGAGATAACTATGGCTACACCTTC.

The V and J genes are TRBV29-1 and TRBJ2-5; weak D call: TRBD1 (5 bases). Germline lookup yields CDR1 SQVTM and CDR2 ANQGSEA. V was clipped by 0 bases and J by 5 bases, with 22 bases between them. This CDR3 spans 17 amino acids. CDR3 residues: CSVEDLQDTNFRETQYF. As DNA, the CDR3 is TGCAGCGTTGAAGATCTTCAGGACACCAACTTCAGGGAGACCCAGTACTTC.

The chain has TRBV28 and TRBJ1-2; maybe TRBD1 (6 bases). CDR3 length: 13 residues. Per the germline V gene, CDR1 is MDHEN and CDR2 is SYDVKM. V was shortened by 6 bases and J by 4 bases, with 12 bases between the two germline ends. Written as DNA, the CDR3 is TGTGCCAGCAGGTTACAGGGCCTCTATGGCTACACCTTC. It encodes CASRLQGLYGYTF.

This chain uses TRBV7-9 with TRBJ2-7; D uncertain. The germline gives CDR1 SEHNR, CDR2 FQNEAQ (reference sequence). V was trimmed by 5 bases and J by 0 bases, leaving 8 bases between them. The CDR3 loop spans 13 amino acids. CDR3 residues: CASSPDTSYEQYF. The CDR3 DNA reads as TGTGCCAGCAGCCCCGACACCTCCTACGAGCAGTACTTC. The whole variable domain, remainder taken from reference TRBV7-9 and TRBJ2-7, is DTGVSQNPRHKITKRGQNVTFRCDPISEHNRLYWYRQTLGQGPEFLTYFQNEAQLEKSRLLSDRFSAERPKGSFSTLEIQRTEQGDSAMYLCASSPDTSYEQYFGPGTRLTVT.

The chain has TRBV2 and TRBJ1-2; D gene ambiguous. Germline CDR1 SNHLY, CDR2 FYNNEI. The CDR3 loop spans 10 amino acids. The DNA for the CDR3 is TGTGCGACGAGGAACTATGGCTACACCTTC. It encodes CATRNYGYTF.

The CDR3 nucleotides read TGTGCCAGCAGGGGACTAGCGGGAGCGGGCGGGGAGCTGTTTTTT. This codes for CASRGLAGAGGELFF. The rearrangement links TRBV7-2 to TRBJ2-2, with 14 bases lining up with TRBD2. This CDR3 is 15 amino acids long. The V gene's germline CDR1 is SGHTA and CDR2 FQGNSA. V was clipped by 6 bases and J by 7 bases; unmatched bases: 4.

The V call is TRBV2, the J call TRBJ2-7, with a possible D match to TRBD2 (5 bases). CDR1 and CDR2 (germline): SNHLY, FYNNEI. This CDR3 is built from 15 residues. Trimming removed 5 bases at V and 1 base at J, with 15 bases between. CDR3 residues: CASSPSLGVSYEQYF. The CDR3 region has the DNA TGTGCCAGCAGTCCCTCCCTCGGGGTTTCCTACGAGCAGTACTTC.